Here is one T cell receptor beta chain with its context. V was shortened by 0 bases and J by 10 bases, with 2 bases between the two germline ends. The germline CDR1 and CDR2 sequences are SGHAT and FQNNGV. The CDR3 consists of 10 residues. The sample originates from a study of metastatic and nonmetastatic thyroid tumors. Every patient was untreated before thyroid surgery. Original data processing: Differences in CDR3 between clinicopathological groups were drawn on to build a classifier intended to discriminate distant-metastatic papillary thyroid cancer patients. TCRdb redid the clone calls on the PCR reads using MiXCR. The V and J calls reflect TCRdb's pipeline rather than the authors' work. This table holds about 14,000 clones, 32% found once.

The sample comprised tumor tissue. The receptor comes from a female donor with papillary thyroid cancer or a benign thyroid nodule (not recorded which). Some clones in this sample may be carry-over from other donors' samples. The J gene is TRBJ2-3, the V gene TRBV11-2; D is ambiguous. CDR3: CASSLDAQYF. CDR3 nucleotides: TGTGCCAGCAGCTTAGACGCGCAGTATTTT.